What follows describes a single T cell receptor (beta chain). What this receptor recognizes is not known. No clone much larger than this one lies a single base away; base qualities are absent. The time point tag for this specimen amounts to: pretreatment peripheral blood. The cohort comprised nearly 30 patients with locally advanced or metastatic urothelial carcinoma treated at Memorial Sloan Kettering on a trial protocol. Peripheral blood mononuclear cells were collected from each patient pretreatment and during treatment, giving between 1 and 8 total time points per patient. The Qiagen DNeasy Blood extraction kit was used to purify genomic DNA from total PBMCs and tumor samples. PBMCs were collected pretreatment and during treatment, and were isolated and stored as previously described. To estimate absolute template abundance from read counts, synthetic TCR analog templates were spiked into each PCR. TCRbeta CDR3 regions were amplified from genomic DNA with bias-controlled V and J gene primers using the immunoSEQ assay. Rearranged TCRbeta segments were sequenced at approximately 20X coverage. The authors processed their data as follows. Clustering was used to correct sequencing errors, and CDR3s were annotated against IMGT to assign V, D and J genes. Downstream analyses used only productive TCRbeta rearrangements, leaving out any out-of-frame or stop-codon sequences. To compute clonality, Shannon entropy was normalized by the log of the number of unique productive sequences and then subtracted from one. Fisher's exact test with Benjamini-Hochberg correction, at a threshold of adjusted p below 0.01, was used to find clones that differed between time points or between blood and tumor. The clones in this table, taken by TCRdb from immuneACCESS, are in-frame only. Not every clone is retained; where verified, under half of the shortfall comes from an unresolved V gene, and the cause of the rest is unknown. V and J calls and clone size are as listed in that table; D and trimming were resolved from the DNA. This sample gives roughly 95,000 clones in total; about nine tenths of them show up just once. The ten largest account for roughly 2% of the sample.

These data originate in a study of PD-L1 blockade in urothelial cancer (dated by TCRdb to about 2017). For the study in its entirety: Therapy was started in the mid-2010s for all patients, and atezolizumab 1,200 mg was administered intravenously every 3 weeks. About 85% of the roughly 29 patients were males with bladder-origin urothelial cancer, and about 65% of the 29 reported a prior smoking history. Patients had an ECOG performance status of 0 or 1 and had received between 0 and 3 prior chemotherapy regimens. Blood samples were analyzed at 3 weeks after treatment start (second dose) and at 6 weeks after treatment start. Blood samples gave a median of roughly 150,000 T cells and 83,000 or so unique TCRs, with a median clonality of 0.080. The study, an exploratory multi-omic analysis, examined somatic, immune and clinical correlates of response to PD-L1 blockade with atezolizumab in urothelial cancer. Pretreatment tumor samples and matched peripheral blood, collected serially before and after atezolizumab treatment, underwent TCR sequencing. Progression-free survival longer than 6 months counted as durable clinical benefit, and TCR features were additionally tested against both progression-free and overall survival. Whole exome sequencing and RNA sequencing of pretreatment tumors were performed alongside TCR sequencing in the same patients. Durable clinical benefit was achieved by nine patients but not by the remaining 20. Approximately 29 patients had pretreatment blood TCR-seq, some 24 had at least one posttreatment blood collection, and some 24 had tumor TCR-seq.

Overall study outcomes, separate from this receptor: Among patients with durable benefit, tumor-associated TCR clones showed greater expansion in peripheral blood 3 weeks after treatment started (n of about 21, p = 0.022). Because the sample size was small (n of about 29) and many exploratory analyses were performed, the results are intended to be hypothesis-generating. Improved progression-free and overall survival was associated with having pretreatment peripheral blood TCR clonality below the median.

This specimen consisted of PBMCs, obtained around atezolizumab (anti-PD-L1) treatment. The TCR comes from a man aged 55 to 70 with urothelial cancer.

The nucleotides are TGTGCCAGTAGTAAGGTCCTAGCCGGGAGTATCGACAATGAGCAGTTCTTC. Translated, this is CASSKVLAGSIDNEQFF. The rearranged segments are TRBV19 and TRBJ2-1, with TRBD2 as a weak D call on 6 bases. Between the V and J ends, shortened by 4 bases and 5 bases respectively, the junction contains 21 bases. Inclusive of the bounding cysteine and phenylalanine, the CDR3 is 17 residues long. The entry retains the CDR3 DNA only, 51 bases that are in frame from base 1. Per the germline V gene (reference sequence), LNHDA is the CDR1 and SQIVND is the CDR2.